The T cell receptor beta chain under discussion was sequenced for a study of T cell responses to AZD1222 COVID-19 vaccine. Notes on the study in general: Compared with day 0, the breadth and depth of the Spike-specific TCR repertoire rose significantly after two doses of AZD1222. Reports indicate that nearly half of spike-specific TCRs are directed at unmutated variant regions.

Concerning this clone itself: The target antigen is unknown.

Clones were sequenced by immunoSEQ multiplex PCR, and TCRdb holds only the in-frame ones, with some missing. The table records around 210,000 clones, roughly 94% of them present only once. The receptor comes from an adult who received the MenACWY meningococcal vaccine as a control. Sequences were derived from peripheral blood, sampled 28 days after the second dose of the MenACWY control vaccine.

The CDR3 coding sequence is TGCGCCAGCAGCCAGGACATGGGTGGCTACACCTTC. It specifies CASSQDMGGYTF. The chain employs TRBV4-1 and TRBJ1-2, with a possible D match to TRBD1 (5 bases). From germline, CDR1 is MGHRA and CDR2 YSYEKL. The CDR3 runs to 12 residues. Trimming removed 3 bases from V and 7 bases from J, with 9 bases in between.